Shown below are 5 T cell receptor beta chains from a single sample sequenced in a study of blood T cell repertoires in COVID-19. Generated by immunoSEQ multiplex PCR, the TCRdb table keeps only in-frame clones and is missing some. Among roughly 39,000 clones listed, 85% were seen once. Sequenced sample: peripheral blood. Receptor source: a human donor in a cohort sampled during active COVID-19.

This clone was seen only a few times. V gene TRBV5-8 combines with J gene TRBJ2-5, with D perhaps TRBD2 (7 bases). V was shortened by 2 bases and J by 4 bases, with 15 bases between the two germline ends. Germline V CDR1 and CDR2: SGHTS, YDEGEE. The CDR3 covers 15 residues. CDR3 sequence (DNA): TGTGCCAGCAGCTTATTCGGGGGGCCGGGAGAGACCCAGTACTTC. As protein: CASSLFGGPGETQYF.

The genes are TRBV7-2 and TRBJ1-1; D is unclear. The germline V gene has CDR1 SGHTA and CDR2 FQGNSA. With 2 bases removed from V and 4 bases from J, the gap between germline ends came to 11 bases. The CDR3 consists of 14 residues. CDR3 DNA: TGTGCCAGCAGCTTATGGCGGGGAGGCACTGAAGCTTTCTTT. Its translation: CASSLWRGGTEAFF.

The chain combines TRBV20-1 with TRBJ2-2, with 7 bases lining up with TRBD1. The CDR3 has 11 residues. With 6 bases clipped from V and 7 bases from J, the junction kept 2 bases outside the gene matches. Germline V gene sequence: CDR1 DFQATT, CDR2 SNEGSKA (reference sequence). In nucleotides, the CDR3 is TGCAGTGCCTCAGGGGGCGGGGAGCTGTTTTTT. It specifies CSASGGGELFF.

This clone was counted a few times. The chain combines TRBV7-3 with TRBJ1-1; D perhaps matches TRBD1 (5 bases). The V end lost 5 bases, the J end lost 0 bases, and 19 bases lay between the germline ends. The CDR3 is made up of 17 amino acids. The V gene's germline CDR1 is SGHTA and CDR2 FQGTGA. As DNA, the CDR3 is TGTGCCAGCAGCCCTACCTACCAGGGAGGTCTGAACACTGAAGCTTTCTTT. Translating gives CASSPTYQGGLNTEAFF.

This clone appeared once. The chain couples TRBV5-1 to TRBJ1-2; D remains unclear. Germline CDR1 is SGHRS and CDR2 is YFSETQ. V dropped 0 bases and J dropped 4 bases, with 13 bases sitting between them. The CDR3 has 15 amino acids. DNA of the CDR3: TGCGCCAGCAGCTTGGGCACAGCTTCAGTCTATGGCTACACCTTC. It is translated as CASSLGTASVYGYTF.